Listed here are 4 T cell receptor beta chains from one sample, sequenced in a study of human T cells and chemical hapten exposure. Noted time point: patch test 1, 2 weeks after DPC sensitization. Treatment indicated: therapeutic diphenylcyclopropenone sensitization with weekly scalp DPC. One entry per CDR3 protein results from TCRdb running MiXCR on the RACE reads. The sample holds fewer than 500,000 distinct CDR3 sequences, 4.8% seen once. This specimen was whole blood, taken in connection with sensitization to the hapten diphenylcyclopropenone (DPC). The receptors shown here come from a woman in her 50s with alopecia areata. Some clones in this sample may be carry-over from other donors' samples.

In this sample, this clonotype turned up many times. V and J are TRBV12-3 or TRBV12-4 and TRBJ1-1; tentatively, D is TRBD1 (6 bases). This CDR3 is 14 amino acids long. Trimming removed 3 bases from V and 4 bases from J, with 12 bases in between. CDR3 nucleotide sequence: TGTGCCAGCAGTTTTGGGGGGCGCGGCACTGAAGCTTTCTTT. It encodes CASSFGGRGTEAFF.

This clonotype was found a few times. The chain links TRBV7-9 to TRBJ1-1, with unresolved D. Between the trimmed V and J ends, which lost 1 base and 6 bases, there was a span of 9 bases. This CDR3 spans 13 amino acids. Germline lookup yields CDR1 SEHNR and CDR2 FQNEAQ (reference sequence). The CDR3 DNA reads TGTGCCAGCAGCTTAGTTAACGGATCTGAAGCTTTCTTT. Encoded protein: CASSLVNGSEAFF.

This clonotype was observed at least ten times. V and J are TRBV2 and TRBJ1-1, with D hard to call. Trimming left V 4 bases short and J 0 bases short, with 9 bases between. This CDR3 comprises 14 residues. The germline gives CDR1 SNHLY, CDR2 FYNNEI. CDR3 sequence reads: CASSAGPLNTEAFF. In DNA, the CDR3 is TGTGCCAGCAGTGCTGGACCCTTGAACACTGAAGCTTTCTTT.

This clonotype was detected ten times or more. The V gene is TRBV3-1, the J gene TRBJ1-3; D call uncertain. The CDR3 covers 14 residues. CDR1 and CDR2 from the germline V gene are LGHDT and YNNKEL (reference sequence). Trimming took 1 base from V and 0 from J, leaving 4 bases between them. The CDR3: CASSQGVSGNTIYF. The CDR3 DNA follows: TGTGCCAGCAGCCAAGGCGTCTCTGGAAACACCATATATTTT.